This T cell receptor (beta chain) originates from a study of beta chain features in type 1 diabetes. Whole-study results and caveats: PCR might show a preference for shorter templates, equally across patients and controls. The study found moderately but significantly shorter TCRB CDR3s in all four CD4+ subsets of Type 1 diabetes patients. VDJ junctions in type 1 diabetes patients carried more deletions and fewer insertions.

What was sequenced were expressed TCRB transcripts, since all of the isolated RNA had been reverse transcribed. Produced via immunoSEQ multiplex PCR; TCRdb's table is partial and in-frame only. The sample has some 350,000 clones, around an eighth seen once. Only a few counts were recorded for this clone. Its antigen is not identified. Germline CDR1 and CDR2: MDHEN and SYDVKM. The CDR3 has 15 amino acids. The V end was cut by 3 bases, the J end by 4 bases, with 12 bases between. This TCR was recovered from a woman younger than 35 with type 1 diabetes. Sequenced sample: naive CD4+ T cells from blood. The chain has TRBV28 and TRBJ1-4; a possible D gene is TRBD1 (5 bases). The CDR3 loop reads CASSFTPRVNEKLFF. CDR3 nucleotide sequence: TGTGCCAGCAGTTTTACTCCCAGGGTTAATGAAAAACTGTTTTTT.